A single sample gave rise to the 10 T cell receptor beta chains below, sequenced in a study of T cell responses to AZD1222 COVID-19 vaccine. Here immunoSEQ multiplex PCR was the method, and the copy in TCRdb shows in-frame clones only, minus some. The data show about 170,000 clones, with just under 90% seen just once and roughly 4% held by the top ten. Specimen: peripheral blood, collected 28 days after the second dose of the MenACWY control vaccine. These receptors originate from an adult who received the MenACWY meningococcal vaccine as a control.

This clone is a singleton in its sample. This chain joins TRBV7-9 and TRBJ1-4, with 8 bases that match TRBD1. Losses at the gene ends were 5 bases for V and 0 bases for J; bases not matched to a gene: 2. The CDR3 runs to 15 residues. Germline CDR1 is SEHNR and CDR2 is FQNEAQ (reference sequence). The CDR3: CASSPDRATNEKLFF. The CDR3 DNA is TGTGCCAGCAGCCCGGACAGGGCAACTAATGAAAAACTGTTTTTT.

This clone was seen only once. The chain is built from TRBV2 and TRBJ2-7; a possible D gene is TRBD2 (5 bases). The CDR3 sequence is 14 residues long. From germline, CDR1 is SNHLY and CDR2 FYNNEI. Between the trimmed V and J ends, which lost 6 bases and 2 bases, there was a span of 14 bases. CDR3 loop: CASRRAADPYEQYF. In DNA, the CDR3 is TGTGCCAGCAGACGAGCGGCGGATCCCTACGAGCAGTACTTC.

The chain combines TRBV11-2 with TRBJ2-5; maybe TRBD2 (5 bases). Germline V gene sequence: CDR1 SGHAT, CDR2 FQNNGV. The CDR3 spans 15 residues. Trimming removed 5 bases from V and 4 bases from J, with 17 bases in between. For the CDR3, the DNA is TGTGCCAGCAGCGCAAACTCGGGAACTCGAGAGACCCAGTACTTC. Protein: CASSANSGTRETQYF.

The rearrangement links TRBV5-1 to TRBJ1-2; TRBD1 aligns across 10 bases. Per the germline V gene, CDR1 is SGHRS and CDR2 is YFSETQ. The CDR3 contains 17 residues. With 3 bases clipped from V and 2 bases from J, the junction kept 10 bases outside the gene matches. CDR3 sequence: CASSYRQGASLNYGYTF. The DNA of the CDR3 is TGCGCCAGCAGCTACCGACAGGGGGCCTCCTTGAACTATGGCTACACCTTC.

J is TRBJ1-6 and V is TRBV25-1, with 7 bases aligning to TRBD1. Germline V gene lookup returns CDR1 MGHDK and CDR2 SYGVNS. The length of the CDR3 is 14 residues. Trimming removed 6 bases from V and 10 bases from J; junction bases left unmatched: 9. The CDR3 spells CASRRGRAESPLHF. Written as DNA, the CDR3 is TGTGCCAGCAGGAGGGGGCGCGCGGAATCACCCCTCCACTTT.

V usage is TRBV3-1 (or the pseudogene TRBV3-2) and J usage is TRBJ1-1; no reliable D call. CDR1 LGHDT and CDR2 YNNKEL come from the germline V gene (reference sequence). The CDR3 length is 13 residues. The V end was cut by 0 bases, the J end by 6 bases, with 8 bases between. The CDR3 is CASSQDFSPEAFF. CDR3 nucleotides: TGTGCCAGCAGCCAAGATTTCTCCCCTGAAGCTTTCTTT.

The V call is TRBV24-1, the J call TRBJ2-1; 8 bases agree with TRBD1. The germline CDR1 and CDR2 sequences are KGHDR and SFDVKD. The CDR3 spans 16 residues. Losses at the gene ends were 2 bases for V and 5 bases for J; bases not matched to a gene: 7. For the CDR3, the DNA is TGTGCCACCAGTGATTCAGGGCAGGGGGCCGACAATGAGCAGTTCTTC. This sequence encodes CATSDSGQGADNEQFF.

The V gene is TRBV28, the J gene TRBJ2-2; 11 bases fit TRBD2. V was pared by 0 bases and J by 6 bases, with 6 bases of the junction left unmatched. The CDR3 consists of 17 residues. CDR1 is MDHEN, CDR2 SYDVKM, per germline. The CDR3 here is CASSLWGLAGGPGELFF. In nucleotides, the CDR3 is TGTGCCAGCAGTTTATGGGGCCTAGCGGGGGGCCCCGGGGAGCTGTTTTTT.

The chain employs TRBV2 and TRBJ2-7; 8 nucleotides agree with TRBD1. The germline gives CDR1 SNHLY, CDR2 FYNNEI. With V trimmed by 0 bases and J by 1 base, 5 bases remained unmatched. The length of the CDR3 is 16 residues. The CDR3 sequence is CASSEAPTGDSYEQYF. The CDR3 DNA follows: TGTGCCAGCAGTGAAGCCCCGACAGGGGATTCCTACGAGCAGTACTTC.

J is TRBJ1-5 and V is TRBV19, with no clear D. The CDR3 is 16 residues long. Per the germline V gene, CDR1 is LNHDA and CDR2 is SQIVND (reference sequence). The germline V and J ends were trimmed by 2 bases and 1 base, with 12 bases remaining between them. DNA for the CDR3: TGTGCCAGTAGTATATTAGGTACGGCCAGCAATCAGCCCCAGCATTTT. Protein sequence: CASSILGTASNQPQHF.